This T cell receptor (beta chain) emerged from a study of blood T cells in healthy people across ages. Overall study findings and caveats: The study found more naive CD4+ cells and higher diversity in long-lived than aged donors. Roughly linear age-related decline in beta diversity appeared, significant by age roughly 40.

Next came a second PCR, run for roughly 6 to 11 cycles, which used a sample-barcoded 5' primer along with a J-beta primer mix. TCRdb recomputed calls from the 5' RACE reads with MiXCR, one row per CDR3 protein. Of approximately 800,000 distinct CDR3 sequences in the sample, roughly 53% are singletons; the top ten hold approximately 40%. Remarks on this clonotype: Its antigen remains unknown.

Per the germline V gene, CDR1 is SGDLS and CDR2 is YYNGEE. The V end was cut by 4 bases, the J end by 1 base, with 14 bases between. The CDR3 totals 15 residues. This clonotype originated in an elderly man in good health. The chain combines TRBV9 with TRBJ1-1; weak D call: TRBD1 (6 bases). The source material was blood. The CDR3 reads CASSQAGTPNTEAFF. DNA of the CDR3: TGTGCCAGCAGCCAAGCCGGGACACCGAACACTGAAGCTTTCTTT.